Each of the 23 T cell receptor beta chains below was sequenced from the same sample in a study of lymphopenia after photon versus proton radiotherapy. Only in-frame clones appear in the TCRdb table, and some are missing; sequencing was by immunoSEQ multiplex PCR. Of about 39,000 clones detected, 92% appear once; the ten largest clones hold 12% to 15%. The material sequenced was peripheral blood, taken from a patient treated with photon-based radiotherapy. These TCRs come from a man aged 55 to 69 with cholangiocarcinoma.

This clone has just one count. The J gene is TRBJ1-6, the V gene TRBV10-3; possibly TRBD1 for D (5 bases). The CDR3 sequence is 15 residues long. Trimming left V 2 bases short and J 5 bases short, with 10 bases between. Germline assignment: CDR1 ENHRY and CDR2 SYGVKD. CDR3 amino acids: CAISESRQNNSPLHF. CDR3 DNA: TGTGCCATCAGTGAGAGTCGACAGAATAATTCACCCCTCCACTTT.

Points on this clone: Other DNA sequences within the sample encode an identical CDR3. The rearrangement joins TRBV6-5 to TRBJ1-5, with D uncertain. This CDR3 is 13 amino acids long. Trimming removed 0 bases at V and 4 bases at J, with 4 bases between. Germline V lookup: CDR1 MNHEY, CDR2 SVGAGI. In nucleotides, the CDR3 is TGTGCCAGCAGTTACTCTCGGAATCAGCCCCAGCATTTT. Amino acid sequence: CASSYSRNQPQHF.

Turning to this clone: A much larger clone is a single base away; this may be a read error. The same CDR3 can be traced to other DNA sequences in this sample. The CDR3 is CASSGVTGAAYGYTF. CDR3 in DNA: TGTGCCAGTAGTGGAGTGACAGGGGCGGCCTATGGCTACACCTTC. The V call is TRBV6-5, the J call TRBJ1-2; 8 positions match TRBD1. V dropped 9 bases and J dropped 4; count of bases not matched to a gene: 13. The CDR3 is 15 amino acids. Germline loops: CDR1 MNHEY, CDR2 SVGAGI.

This chain joins TRBV7-3 and TRBJ2-1; 10 bases are a match to TRBD1. Germline-derived CDR1 and CDR2 are SGHTA and FQGTGA. Trimming removed 6 bases from V and 6 bases from J; junction bases left unmatched: 8. The CDR3 is 15 amino acids. CDR3 sequence: CASRGQGTGSNEQFF. The CDR3 DNA follows: TGTGCCAGCAGGGGACAGGGGACTGGTAGCAATGAGCAGTTCTTC.

As DNA, the CDR3 is TGTGCCAGCTCACCACTCGACAGGGACACCGGGGAGCTGTTTTTT. Translating gives CASSPLDRDTGELFF. The chain uses TRBV18 and TRBJ2-2; TRBD1 matches 7 bases. With 1 base clipped from V and 3 bases from J, the junction kept 2 bases outside the gene matches. The CDR3 runs 15 residues. From germline, CDR1 is KGHSH and CDR2 LQKENI.

J is TRBJ1-5 and V is TRBV6-1; 9 positions agree with TRBD1. There are 14 residues in the CDR3. The J segment lost 7 bases and the V segment lost 6 bases, leaving 7 bases of the junction unmatched. Germline CDR1 reads MNHNS; CDR2 reads SASEGT. The CDR3 DNA reads TGTGCCAGCAGCTCCGGGACAGGGTACCAGCCCCAGCATTTT. Its translation: CASSSGTGYQPQHF.

CDR3 in amino acids: CAIGRGGQETQYF. The DNA for the CDR3 is TGTGCCATCGGCCGGGGGGGTCAAGAGACCCAGTACTTC. V usage is TRBV10-3 and J usage is TRBJ2-5; TRBD2 agrees at 8 bases. The V gene's germline CDR1 is ENHRY and CDR2 SYGVKD. This CDR3 has 13 amino acids. The J segment lost 2 bases and the V segment lost 8 bases, leaving 4 bases of the junction unmatched.

The rearrangement joins TRBV5-1 to TRBJ1-4; D not resolved. Germline lookup yields CDR1 SGHRS and CDR2 YFSETQ. There are 14 residues in the CDR3. V was cut by 0 bases and J by 8 bases, with 11 bases left in between. CDR3 in DNA: TGCGCCAGCAGCTTGGGGCCACTGTCCGAAAAACTGTTTTTT. Its translation: CASSLGPLSEKLFF.

The chain links TRBV28 to TRBJ1-1; D call uncertain. Trimming left V 6 bases short and J 1 base short, with 12 bases between. This CDR3 has 14 residues. The germline gives CDR1 MDHEN, CDR2 SYDVKM. CDR3 sequence (DNA): TGTGCCAGCAGGATGGTACGGAGGAACACTGAAGCTTTCTTT. This gives the protein CASRMVRRNTEAFF.

The chain uses TRBV6-9 and TRBJ2-4; 8 bases line up with TRBD2. Per germline, CDR1 MNHGY and CDR2 SVAAGI. The CDR3 spans 14 residues. After removal of 5 bases from V and 8 bases from J, the junction contained 8 bases not matched to a gene. CDR3 residues: CASSSGRCCDIQYF. The CDR3 coding sequence is TGTGCCAGCAGTAGCGGGAGATGTTGTGACATTCAGTACTTC.

The rearrangement uses TRBV7-9 and TRBJ1-5, with D perhaps matching TRBD1 (5 bases). This CDR3 spans 12 amino acids. Per the germline V gene, CDR1 is SEHNR and CDR2 is FQNEAQ (reference sequence). Trimming pared 4 bases from V and 11 bases from J, leaving 12 bases between. The CDR3 region has the DNA TGTGCCAGCAGCTCAGACAGCCTGACCCAGCATTTT. Translating gives CASSSDSLTQHF.

The chain joins TRBV5-1 to TRBJ2-2; D is unclear. V lost 2 bases and J lost 2, with 7 bases in between. This CDR3 spans 14 amino acids. The V gene's germline CDR1 is SGHRS and CDR2 YFSETQ. The CDR3 spells CASSLDPNTGELFF. For the CDR3, the DNA is TGCGCCAGCAGCTTAGACCCAAACACCGGGGAGCTGTTTTTT.

J is TRBJ1-1 and V is TRBV5-1; 7 nucleotides match TRBD1. The CDR3 totals 14 residues. Germline assignment: CDR1 SGHRS and CDR2 YFSETQ. Unmatched junction bases numbered 4, after V lost 4 bases and J lost 1 base. This CDR3 reads CASSIRQGNTEAFF. The CDR3 bases are TGCGCCAGCAGCATCCGACAGGGGAACACTGAAGCTTTCTTT.

V gene TRBV4-1 combines with J gene TRBJ1-4; D is perhaps TRBD1 (5 bases). Germline values: CDR1 MGHRA, CDR2 YSYEKL. The CDR3 totals 16 residues. V dropped 4 bases and J dropped 7 bases, with 19 bases sitting between them. CDR3 in amino acids: CASSPQSGTNSEKLFF. The CDR3 region has the DNA TGCGCCAGCAGCCCGCAATCCGGGACGAATAGTGAAAAACTGTTTTTT.

The chain couples TRBV15 to TRBJ2-5; possibly TRBD1 for D (6 bases). The CDR3 has 16 residues. V dropped 0 bases and J dropped 4 bases, with 15 bases sitting between them. Looked up from germline, CDR1 is LNHNV and CDR2 is YYDKDF (reference sequence). CDR3 sequence reads: CATSRDRGIRGETQYF. CDR3 nucleotides: TGTGCCACCAGCAGAGATAGGGGGATTCGGGGAGAGACCCAGTACTTC.

J is TRBJ2-1 and V is TRBV6-1; 7 nucleotides line up with TRBD1. The germline V gene encodes CDR1 MNHNS and CDR2 SASEGT. This CDR3 is 15 amino acids long. V dropped 4 bases and J dropped 12; count of bases not matched to a gene: 15. The CDR3 protein is CASSVPGQVRGVQFF. The DNA of the CDR3 is TGTGCCAGCAGTGTTCCTGGACAGGTCAGGGGTGTGCAGTTCTTC.

This clone has just one count. The chain links TRBV11-2 to TRBJ1-3, with a weak D call TRBD1 (5 bases). The germline gives CDR1 SGHAT, CDR2 FQNNGV. CDR3 length equals 15 residues. The V gene lost 4 bases and the J gene lost 1 base, with 11 bases spanning the gap. The CDR3 coding sequence is TGTGCCAGCAGCTCCTCCCCAGGGTCTGGAAACACCATATATTTT. Protein sequence: CASSSSPGSGNTIYF.

The J gene is TRBJ2-2, the V gene TRBV28, with D perhaps matching TRBD1 (6 bases). The CDR3 length is 15 residues. The germline CDR1 and CDR2 sequences are MDHEN and SYDVKM. The germline V and J ends were trimmed by 5 bases and 4 bases, with 14 bases remaining between them. The CDR3 reads CASSLRTVGTGELFF. CDR3 DNA: TGTGCCAGCAGTCTCCGGACAGTTGGCACCGGGGAGCTGTTTTTT.

The J gene is TRBJ1-4, the V gene TRBV21-1; no DNA check was done on the table's D call, TRBD1. TRBV21-1 is a pseudogene. CDR3 length: 13 amino acids. The CDR3 here is CASNGQGGEKLFF. The CDR3 coding sequence is TGTGCCAGCAACGGACAGGGCGGCGAAAAACTGTTTTTT.

This clone appeared once. The chain links TRBV7-9 to TRBJ2-3, with a possible D match to TRBD2 (6 bases). The CDR3 runs 16 residues. CDR1 SEHNR and CDR2 FQNEAQ come from the germline V gene (reference sequence). V was trimmed by 5 bases and J by 6 bases, leaving 21 bases between them. The CDR3 sequence is CASSPRRGGTYDTQYF. CDR3 bases: TGTGCCAGCAGCCCACGCCGCGGAGGGACCTACGATACGCAGTATTTT.

This clone was detected only a few times. V usage is TRBV19 and J usage is TRBJ1-1; possible D gene TRBD1, 6 bases. Trimming stripped 7 bases from V and 2 bases from J, with 17 bases between. CDR3 length: 15 amino acids. Per germline, CDR1 LNHDA and CDR2 SQIVND (reference sequence). The CDR3 spells CASTQLAGDNTEAFF. As DNA, the CDR3 is TGTGCCAGTACTCAGCTGGCAGGGGACAACACTGAAGCTTTCTTT.

The V and J genes are TRBV7-3 and TRBJ1-4; D ambiguous. The CDR3 is 13 amino acids. Germline-derived CDR1 and CDR2 are SGHTA and FQGTGA. V was clipped by 2 bases and J by 8 bases, with 9 bases between them. CDR3 sequence reads: CASSLGPGEKLFF. The CDR3 DNA is TGTGCCAGCAGCTTAGGCCCGGGGGAAAAACTGTTTTTT.

This clone is a singleton in its sample. This chain uses TRBV2 with TRBJ2-1, with a tentative D call TRBD2 (5 bases). There are 13 residues in the CDR3. V was cut by 8 bases and J by 4 bases, with 12 bases left in between. Germline assignment: CDR1 SNHLY and CDR2 FYNNEI. The CDR3 nucleotides are TGTGCCAGCGGGTGGACTCCTTACAATGAGCAGTTCTTC. Translated: CASGWTPYNEQFF.